The rows below give T cell receptor beta chains drawn from one sample of a study of blood T cell repertoires in COVID-19. Here immunoSEQ multiplex PCR was the method, and the copy in TCRdb shows in-frame clones only, minus some. In the table there are fewer than 180,000 clones, around 85% of which are singletons. The source material was peripheral blood. Source of these receptors: an older man with acute or convalescent COVID-19. Each CDR3 is given without its conserved first and last residue.

j_gene | v_gene | CDR3aa
TRBJ1-1 | TRBV4-1 | ASSPRQVVTEAF
TRBJ2-1 | TRBV11-2 | ASSFSGTYNEQF
TRBJ2-1 | TRBV5-4 | ASTTSSYNEQF
TRBJ2-2 | TRBV7-3 | ASSLTNGGAGGDTGELF
TRBJ2-7 | TRBV6-6 | ASSYSISGSGYEQY
TRBJ2-2 | TRBV6-4 | ASKMLAGEITGELF
TRBJ2-7 | TRBV2 | ASTGGSYEQY
TRBJ1-2 | TRBV7-9 | ASSPGQGVGYT
TRBJ1-4 | TRBV7-6 | ASSLAWQGRFSGEKLF
TRBJ2-7 | TRBV5-1 | ASSHGGYEQY
TRBJ1-2 | TRBV18 | ASSVTTGIAGGYT
TRBJ2-5 | TRBV3-1/TRBV3-2 | ASSPSRTSGSLQETQY
TRBJ2-7 | TRBV5-1 | ASSLGLAGDEQY
TRBJ2-3 | TRBV24-1 | ATERDSTDTQY
TRBJ1-1 | TRBV5-4 | ASSRPDRDTEAF
TRBJ2-1 | TRBV29-1 | SVETGAHEQF
TRBJ2-7 | TRBV20-1 | SASPGNEQY
TRBJ2-6 | TRBV5-1 | ASSLEASGVGANVLT
TRBJ1-5 | TRBV28 | ASSLWEAGGYNQPQH
TRBJ2-1 | TRBV27 | ASSWGAAYNEQF
TRBJ1-1 | TRBV5-4 | AISTGMNTEAF
TRBJ2-6 | TRBV25-1 | ASSEAGGDGANVLT
TRBJ1-1 | TRBV6-5 | ASTGTVLMNTEAF
TRBJ1-3 | TRBV5-4 | ASSLAGGTGNTIY
TRBJ2-2 | TRBV7-2 | ASSLLAGGPANTGELF
TRBJ2-1 | TRBV6-5 | ASSYGGRSNEQF
TRBJ2-2 | TRBV5-8 | ASSFPLAGLNTGELF
TRBJ1-1 | TRBV7-9 | ASSLERGGEAF
TRBJ1-2 | TRBV6-5 | ASSYWQFYGYT
TRBJ1-2 | TRBV29-1 | SVFDLGQISMVGYT
TRBJ2-1 | TRBV9 | ASSFGTSGSGNEQF
TRBJ1-2 | TRBV30 | AWSVGAVSLGGYT
TRBJ2-7 | TRBV4-1 | ASSQTSGNSYEQY
TRBJ2-2 | TRBV6-6 | ASGLGPSPGELF
TRBJ1-2 | TRBV29-1 | SVERAGGSNYGYT
TRBJ1-1 | TRBV19 | ASRVAGQGAMRTEAF
TRBJ2-7 | TRBV11-2 | ASSLGERVSYEQY
TRBJ2-2 | TRBV3-1/TRBV3-2 | ASSQAPSSDPNTGELF
TRBJ2-3 | TRBV30 | AWSVASGSGDTQY
TRBJ1-6 | TRBV30 | AWSTGGSNSPLH
TRBJ2-2 | TRBV28 | ASSGLISGELF
TRBJ1-1 | TRBV11-2 | ASSLDRVDTEAF
TRBJ2-3 | TRBV7-9 | ASSLTTRRADTQY
TRBJ2-5 | TRBV5-6 | ASSLGLATIKTQY
TRBJ2-2 | TRBV3-1/TRBV3-2 | ASSQGTSGGGFYTGELF
TRBJ2-7 | TRBV18 | ASSPPSTGSPYEQY
TRBJ2-3 | TRBV5-1 | ASSSVGGGTDTQY
TRBJ2-1 | TRBV19 | ASSLPSGRANEQF
TRBJ2-7 | TRBV9 | ASSVGPSSYEQY
TRBJ2-7 | TRBV29-1 | SVDSGTGQY
TRBJ2-5 | TRBV9 | ASSVDRQETQY
TRBJ2-3 | TRBV18 | ASSPLRLAGSTDTQY
TRBJ1-5 | TRBV6-5 | ASSTDSSNQPQH